A single sample gave rise to the 3 T cell receptor beta chains below, sequenced in a study of CD8 T cells in ankylosing spondylitis. General study points: Ankylosing spondylitis blood seemed to carry a telltale TCR beta motif made of fewer than ten highly homologous variants.

From the 5' RACE reads, TCRdb called clonotypes with MiXCR, one entry per CDR3 protein. Here the sample spans some 840,000 distinct CDR3 sequences, 10% to 15% being singletons. The antigens these receptors bind are not known. The sequencing input was blood, either unsorted or a sorted T cell fraction (not recorded which). These receptors were obtained from a male donor with ankylosing spondylitis.

The genes are TRBV28 and TRBJ2-1; the D is unclear. This CDR3 is built from 16 residues. Trimming shortened V by 4 bases and J by 5 bases, and 18 bases separated the two germline ends. Germline CDR1 reads MDHEN; CDR2 reads SYDVKM. The CDR3: CASSSQYRYSDNEQFF. The CDR3 nucleotides are TGTGCCAGCAGTTCTCAATATCGATATTCTGACAATGAGCAGTTCTTC.

This clonotype showed up just a few times. The chain couples TRBV10-3 to TRBJ1-1; a weak D match, TRBD1 (5 bases). This CDR3 spans 12 amino acids. Germline V gene data show CDR1 as ENHRY and CDR2 as SYGVKD. Trimming removed 5 bases at V and 7 bases at J, with 11 bases between. In nucleotides, the CDR3 is TGTGCCATCAGTTCCGACAGATTTGAAGCTTTCTTT. It is translated as CAISSDRFEAFF.

This clonotype was seen at least ten times. V and J are TRBV7-2 and TRBJ2-7; 9 bases line up with TRBD1. Trimming at V came to 2 bases and at J to 0 bases, leaving 5 bases not matched to a gene. The length of the CDR3 is 16 residues. Germline CDR1 reads SGHTA; CDR2 reads FQGNSA. The CDR3 sequence: CASSLFGQGNSYEQYF. The CDR3 DNA sequence: TGTGCCAGCAGCTTATTCGGACAGGGGAACTCCTACGAGCAGTACTTC.